The 10 T cell receptor beta chains below were found in one sample sequenced in a study of blood T cell repertoires in COVID-19. The protocol was immunoSEQ multiplex PCR, while the TCRdb copy is restricted to in-frame clones and leaves out a portion. The table shows roughly 300,000 clones, with just over 85% occurring only once. What was sequenced was PBMCs or T cells enriched from blood (not recorded which). Source of these receptors: a man in his thirties or forties who had recovered from COVID-19.

The V gene is TRBV28, the J gene TRBJ1-1; D may be TRBD1 (6 bases). Germline V gene data show CDR1 as MDHEN and CDR2 as SYDVKM. The CDR3 is made up of 15 amino acids. Deletions cut 10 bases from V and 2 bases from J, with 20 bases between. The CDR3 DNA is TGTGCCACTATAGGGGGGGCTCGGTTAAACACTGAAGCTTTCTTT. Protein sequence: CATIGGARLNTEAFF.

V usage is TRBV18 and J usage is TRBJ2-3; TRBD2 might be the D (5 bases). Trimming stripped 3 bases from V and 4 bases from J, with 23 bases between. CDR1 is KGHSH and CDR2 is LQKENI in the germline V gene. CDR3 length: 18 amino acids. CDR3 DNA: TGTGCCAGCTCACCTCTACCTAGGTCCCCCGGGAAGGCAGATACGCAGTATTTT. This encodes CASSPLPRSPGKADTQYF. Together with reference TRBV18 and TRBJ2-3, the CDR3 gives the full variable domain: NAGVMQNPRHLVRRRGQEARLRCSPMKGHSHVYWYRQLPEEGLKFMVYLQKENIIDESGMPKERFSAEFPKEGPSILRIQQVVRGDSAAYFCASSPLPRSPGKADTQYFGPGTRLTVL.

This clone was recorded only once. The chain uses TRBV10-1 and TRBJ1-2; maybe TRBD1 (6 bases). The V and J ends lost 5 bases and 2 bases respectively, with 9 bases between them. Germline V gives CDR1 WNHNN, CDR2 SYGVQD (reference sequence). This CDR3 is built from 13 residues. The CDR3 is CASSPGTNYGYTF. The CDR3 region has the DNA TGCGCCAGCAGTCCCGGGACAAACTATGGCTACACCTTC.

On this clone: The sample has other DNA sequences that encode this CDR3 too. The rearrangement uses TRBV5-1 and TRBJ2-7; the match to TRBD1 covers 7 bases. The V gene's germline CDR1 is SGHRS and CDR2 YFSETQ. This CDR3 region has 13 residues. The J segment lost 3 bases and the V segment lost 1 base, leaving 1 base of the junction unmatched. DNA for the CDR3: TGCGCCAGCAGCTTGAGACAGGGCTACGAGCAGTACTTC. This encodes CASSLRQGYEQYF.

This sequence joins TRBV5-1 and TRBJ1-6; TRBD1 matches at 8 bases. CDR3 length equals 14 residues. J lost 9 bases, V lost 4 bases, and 6 bases had no gene match. CDR1 and CDR2 (germline): SGHRS, YFSETQ. CDR3 DNA: TGCGCCAGCAGCAACGACAGGGGAGGTTCACCCCTCCACTTT. Protein sequence: CASSNDRGGSPLHF.

This chain connects TRBV7-6 to TRBJ2-1; 11 positions agree with TRBD2. This CDR3 is 16 amino acids long. The V gene end was trimmed by 5 bases and the J gene end by 4 bases; junction bases not matched to a gene: 7. From germline, CDR1 is SGHVS and CDR2 FNYEAQ. This chain's CDR3 is CASSLLAGGSYNEQFF. The CDR3 DNA follows: TGTGCCAGCAGCCTTCTAGCGGGGGGATCGTACAATGAGCAGTTCTTC.

The J gene is TRBJ1-1, the V gene TRBV15; 8 bases map to TRBD1. CDR1 and CDR2 (germline): LNHNV, YYDKDF (reference sequence). V was clipped by 0 bases and J by 4 bases; unmatched bases: 7. The CDR3 is made up of 16 amino acids. CDR3 nucleotide sequence: TGTGCCACCAGCAGAGATTGGACAGGGTCAGGCACTGAAGCTTTCTTT. The encoded protein is CATSRDWTGSGTEAFF.

V usage is TRBV7-9 and J usage is TRBJ2-1; a weak D match, TRBD2 (6 bases). Looked up from germline, CDR1 is SEHNR and CDR2 is FQNEAQ (reference sequence). This CDR3 has 14 amino acids. Trimming pared 2 bases from V and 6 bases from J, leaving 11 bases between. For the CDR3, the DNA is TGTGCCAGCAGCTTATCAGCTAGCGCCAATGAGCAGTTCTTC. The encoded protein is CASSLSASANEQFF.

The table lists this clone with a count of one. The junction departs from the called germline gene at one end, perhaps through a read error. The chain joins TRBV27 to TRBJ1-5; 11 positions agree with TRBD1. Per germline, CDR1 MNHEY and CDR2 SMNVEV (reference sequence). CDR3 length: 15 residues. Here the CDR3 reads CASSFTGTGGQPQHF. CDR3 DNA: TGTGCCAGTAGTTTTACCGGGACAGGGGGTCAGCCCCAGCATTTT.

The rearrangement links TRBV4-1 to TRBJ2-7, with D possibly TRBD2 on 6 matching bases. The V gene lost 1 base and the J gene lost 5 bases, with 12 bases spanning the gap. CDR3 length equals 14 residues. In germline, CDR1 is MGHRA, CDR2 YSYEKL. The CDR3: CASSQVRGGNEQYF. CDR3 DNA: TGCGCCAGCAGCCAAGTCCGGGGCGGGAACGAGCAGTACTTC.